One sample yielded the 25 T cell receptor beta chains listed below, sequenced in a study of CD4 T cells in relation to SARS-CoV-2 and coronaviruses. Repertoires were generated with immunoSEQ multiplex PCR, while TCRdb's copy carries only in-frame clones and drops some. The sample lists about 24,000 clones, about 75% occurring once. Their antigens are not known. The unexposed donors gave CD4+ T cells in about 2010-2018, prior to COVID-19. The cells were cultured for under 13 days before CD4+ T cells were isolated. The source material was CD4+ T cells from PBMCs, cultured in vitro. These receptors were taken from a human donor in good health.

The rearrangement links TRBV27 to TRBJ2-3, with TRBD2 matching 7 bases. V lost 5 bases, J lost 0 bases, and 11 bases stayed unmatched. The CDR3 has 17 residues. Per the germline V gene, CDR1 is MNHEY and CDR2 is SMNVEV (reference sequence). CDR3 DNA sequence: TGTGCCAGCAGTACCCTAACTAGCGTAGCGAGCACAGATACGCAGTATTTT. It translates to CASSTLTSVASTDTQYF.

The chain combines TRBV13 with TRBJ1-5; no clear D. CDR1 and CDR2 from the germline V gene are PRHDT and FYEKMQ (reference sequence). The CDR3 is 14 residues long. Trimming removed 3 bases from V and 2 bases from J, with 8 bases in between. The CDR3 DNA reads TGTGCCAGCAGCTTGGGGAGGGGCAATCAGCCCCAGCATTTT. Translation gives CASSLGRGNQPQHF.

This clone was seen once. J is TRBJ2-2 and V is TRBV27; D is possibly TRBD1 or TRBD2 (5 bases each). V lost 2 bases to trimming and J lost 3 bases, with 10 bases between them. Germline CDR1 reads MNHEY; CDR2 reads SMNVEV (reference sequence). The CDR3 has 15 residues. The chain's CDR3 is CASSLRGVDTGELFF. CDR3 DNA sequence: TGTGCCAGCAGTTTAAGAGGGGTGGACACCGGGGAGCTGTTTTTT.

This clone has only one observation. The CDR3: CASSFDRVPGNTIYF. The CDR3 nucleotides read TGTGCCAGCAGCTTCGACAGGGTCCCTGGAAACACCATATATTTT. The chain is built from TRBV7-8 and TRBJ1-3; 7 positions match TRBD1. Germline V gene lookup returns CDR1 SGHVS and CDR2 FQNEAQ. Trimming took 3 bases from V and 2 from J; bases not matched to a gene: 4. This CDR3 spans 15 amino acids.

CDR3: CASSIVLVNQETQYF. Here the CDR3 DNA reads TGTGCCAGTAGTATAGTACTAGTGAACCAAGAGACCCAGTACTTC. V usage is TRBV19 and J usage is TRBJ2-5, with TRBD2 as a possible D gene (5 bases). V was clipped by 1 base and J by 0 bases, with 9 bases between them. The germline gives CDR1 LNHDA, CDR2 SQIVND (reference sequence). This CDR3 comprises 15 residues.

The chain links TRBV6-2 or TRBV6-3 to TRBJ1-2; TRBD1 might be the D (5 bases). V was cut by 6 bases and J by 7 bases, with 21 bases left in between. The CDR3 consists of 15 residues. CDR1 and CDR2 (germline): MNHEY, SVGEGT. CDR3 loop: CASSDQYTGLRGYTF. The CDR3 nucleotides are TGTGCCAGCAGCGACCAATATACAGGTCTGCGTGGCTACACCTTC.

The chain links TRBV24-1 to TRBJ2-7; the D gene could be TRBD1 or TRBD2 (5 bases each). Per germline, CDR1 KGHDR and CDR2 SFDVKD. Trimming cost V 1 base and J 5 bases, with 14 bases left between them. This CDR3 has 15 amino acids. The CDR3 is CATSDLREGSDEQYF. The DNA of the CDR3 is TGTGCCACCAGTGATTTAAGAGAGGGGTCTGACGAGCAGTACTTC.

The V and J genes are TRBV19 and TRBJ2-1; 7 nucleotides match TRBD2. Germline V gene data show CDR1 as LNHDA and CDR2 as SQIVND (reference sequence). Losses at the gene ends were 7 bases for V and 6 bases for J; bases not matched to a gene: 12. This CDR3 comprises 15 residues. CDR3 nucleotide sequence: TGTGCCAGTACCCAAGGGGAGGGCCAAGTCAATGAGCAGTTCTTC. Its translation is CASTQGEGQVNEQFF.

This chain joins TRBV3-1 (or the pseudogene TRBV3-2) and TRBJ1-1, with D perhaps TRBD1 (6 bases). The CDR3 runs 14 residues. Trimming left V 4 bases short and J 0 bases short, with 9 bases between. Germline V gene lookup returns CDR1 LGHDT and CDR2 YNNKEL (reference sequence). The CDR3 reads CASSRQGMNTEAFF. CDR3 coding DNA: TGTGCCAGCAGCCGTCAGGGGATGAACACTGAAGCTTTCTTT.

This chain joins TRBV5-6 and TRBJ1-4; 7 bases fit TRBD1. Trimming took 4 bases from V and 0 from J; bases not matched to a gene: 0. This CDR3 has 14 amino acids. CDR1 is SGHDT, CDR2 YYEEEE, per germline. The CDR3 coding sequence is TGTGCCAGCAGCACAGGGGCAACTAATGAAAAACTGTTTTTT. It is translated as CASSTGATNEKLFF.

This clone was seen a single time. The chain joins TRBV18 to TRBJ1-1, with no clear D. Germline V gene lookup returns CDR1 KGHSH and CDR2 LQKENI. The CDR3 length is 15 residues. The ends were cut back, 1 base at V and 1 base at J, with 10 bases in the middle. CDR3 in DNA: TGTGCCAGCTCACCACTGGGCACGACGAACACTGAAGCTTTCTTT. Amino acid sequence: CASSPLGTTNTEAFF.

The rearrangement uses TRBV24-1 and TRBJ2-1; D gene unclear. V lost 11 bases to trimming and J lost 2 bases, with 12 bases between them. The germline CDR1 and CDR2 sequences are KGHDR and SFDVKD. The CDR3 is 13 residues long. The CDR3 is CAIAETPYNEQFF. For the CDR3, the DNA is TGTGCCATCGCGGAGACTCCCTACAATGAGCAGTTCTTC.

The gene calls are TRBV5-1 and TRBJ2-3; no clear D gene. Deletions cut 2 bases from V and 0 bases from J, with 7 bases between. CDR1 SGHRS and CDR2 YFSETQ come from the germline V gene. The CDR3 loop spans 14 amino acids. CDR3 DNA: TGCGCCAGCAGCTTTGACGGGAGCACAGATACGCAGTATTTT. Translated: CASSFDGSTDTQYF. Together with reference TRBV5-1 and TRBJ2-3, the CDR3 gives the full variable domain: KAGVTQTPRYLIKTRGQQVTLSCSPISGHRSVSWYQQTPGQGLQFLFEYFSETQRNKGNFPGRFSGRQFSNSRSEMNVSTLELGDSALYLCASSFDGSTDTQYFGPGTRLTVL.

This chain uses TRBV11-3 with TRBJ2-1; 10 bases match TRBD1. Germline V CDR1 and CDR2: SGHNT, YENEEA. The CDR3 totals 15 residues. V lost 3 bases, J lost 5 bases, and 4 bases stayed unmatched. The CDR3 is CASSFTGQGNNEQFF. The DNA for the CDR3 is TGTGCCAGCAGCTTTACGGGACAGGGGAACAATGAGCAGTTCTTC.

The chain joins TRBV7-9 to TRBJ1-1; no clear D. Trimming removed 6 bases at V and 2 bases at J, with 10 bases between. This CDR3 has 13 amino acids. In germline, CDR1 is SEHNR, CDR2 FQNEAQ (reference sequence). CDR3 nucleotide sequence: TGTGCCAGCAGTGGATCCTTTAACACTGAAGCTTTCTTT. Amino acids: CASSGSFNTEAFF.

J is TRBJ2-1 and V is TRBV6-2 or TRBV6-3; TRBD2 matches 9 bases. V shed 5 bases, J shed 9 bases, and the junction held 2 bases outside the gene matches. From germline, CDR1 is MNHEY and CDR2 SVGEGT. CDR3 length: 12 amino acids. The CDR3 loop is CASSRSGGEQFF. CDR3 bases: TGTGCCAGCAGTCGTAGCGGGGGTGAGCAGTTCTTC.

This chain links TRBV27 with TRBJ2-5; 7 bases map to TRBD2. V was clipped by 3 bases and J by 1 base; unmatched bases: 2. Germline CDR1 reads MNHEY; CDR2 reads SMNVEV (reference sequence). This CDR3 contains 14 residues. DNA for the CDR3: TGTGCCAGCAGTTTGGCGGGAGTCCAAGAGACCCAGTACTTC. Its protein product is CASSLAGVQETQYF.

This clone was recorded only once. The rearrangement uses TRBV18 and TRBJ1-1; TRBD1 matches at 8 bases. Germline loops: CDR1 KGHSH, CDR2 LQKENI. The CDR3 has 15 residues. V was pared by 4 bases and J by 1 base, with 5 bases of the junction left unmatched. The CDR3 region has the DNA TGTGCCAGCTCACTGGGAGGGACAGGGAACACTGAAGCTTTCTTT. Its translation: CASSLGGTGNTEAFF.

J is TRBJ2-7 and V is TRBV28; D unresolved. The germline V gene encodes CDR1 MDHEN and CDR2 SYDVKM. This CDR3 contains 12 residues. Trimming pared 8 bases from V and 7 bases from J, leaving 15 bases between. The CDR3 reads CASRLPPGEQYF. CDR3 sequence (DNA): TGTGCCAGCCGACTGCCCCCTGGGGAGCAGTACTTC. The whole variable domain, remainder taken from reference TRBV28 and TRBJ2-7, is DVKVTQSSRYLVKRTGEKVFLECVQDMDHENMFWYRQDPGLGLRLIYFSYDVKMKEKGDIPEGYSVSREKKERFSLILESASTNQTSMYLCASRLPPGEQYFGPGTRLTVT.

This rearrangement joins TRBV20-1 to TRBJ1-6; 7 nucleotides align to TRBD1. Trimming took 3 bases from V and 7 from J; bases not matched to a gene: 9. CDR1 is DFQATT and CDR2 is SNEGSKA in the germline V gene (reference sequence). This CDR3 has 15 amino acids. CDR3 nucleotide sequence: TGCAGTGCTAGTTTCAGCAGGGGGGGCAATTCACCCCTCCACTTT. This gives the protein CSASFSRGGNSPLHF.

The chain combines TRBV5-4 with TRBJ2-5; possibly TRBD2 for D (6 bases). In germline, CDR1 is SGHNT, CDR2 YYREEE (reference sequence). V gave up 0 bases and J gave up 4 bases, with 16 bases separating them. The CDR3 length is 16 residues. CDR3 nucleotides: TGTGCCAGCAGCTTGGCTGGACTATCAAGGAGAGAGACCCAGTACTTC. Residues: CASSLAGLSRRETQYF.

This rearrangement joins TRBV19 to TRBJ2-3; 8 positions agree with TRBD1. The V and J ends lost 5 bases and 6 bases, in that order; junction bases with no gene match: 7. Germline-derived CDR1 and CDR2 are LNHDA and SQIVND (reference sequence). CDR3 length: 14 residues. The CDR3 is CASSPGGHDDTQYF. DNA of the CDR3: TGTGCCAGTAGTCCAGGGGGCCATGATGATACGCAGTATTTT.

This sequence joins TRBV24-1 and TRBJ2-5, with D unresolved. Trimming stripped 3 bases from V and 2 bases from J, with 6 bases between. The CDR3 spans 13 residues. Germline V gives CDR1 KGHDR, CDR2 SFDVKD. The CDR3 sequence is CATSDLWQETQYF. DNA of the CDR3: TGTGCCACCAGTGATCTTTGGCAAGAGACCCAGTACTTC.

This clone was observed a single time. The chain is built from TRBV2 and TRBJ2-1, with D hard to call. V was pared by 7 bases and J by 5 bases, with 18 bases between. Germline lookup yields CDR1 SNHLY and CDR2 FYNNEI. This CDR3 has 15 amino acids. CDR3 bases: TGTGCCAGCATTTTATCGGGCCATGGAAACAATGAGCAGTTCTTC. Encoded protein: CASILSGHGNNEQFF.

The V call is TRBV19, the J call TRBJ2-7; D is possibly TRBD1 (6 bases). Trimming removed 5 bases from V and 0 bases from J, with 14 bases in between. The CDR3 extends over 15 amino acids. Germline CDR1 is LNHDA and CDR2 is SQIVND (reference sequence). CDR3 DNA sequence: TGTGCCAGTAGTCTCGACAGGTCTAGCTCCTACGAGCAGTACTTC. Its translation is CASSLDRSSSYEQYF. Looking up the rest from reference TRBV19 and TRBJ2-7 gives the full variable domain: DGGITQSPKYLFRKEGQNVTLSCEQNLNHDAMYWYRQDPGQGLRLIYYSQIVNDFQKGDIAEGYSVSREKKESFPLTVTSAQKNPTAFYLCASSLDRSSSYEQYFGPGTRLTVT.